This T cell receptor beta chain was observed in a study of shared clonotypes between healthy human individuals. The CDR3 loop spans 15 amino acids. V dropped 6 bases and J dropped 8; count of bases not matched to a gene: 10. Looked up from germline, CDR1 is MNHNS and CDR2 is SASEGT. It was at deep level that the assay was run. Produced via immunoSEQ multiplex PCR; TCRdb's table is partial and in-frame only. In the table there are hundreds of thousands of clones, around 79% of which are singletons. The source of this sequence is a middle-aged woman in good health. Some clones in this sample may be carry-over from other donors' samples. V gene TRBV6-1 combines with J gene TRBJ1-2; 12 bases are a match to TRBD1. Sequences were obtained from PBMCs. The CDR3 nucleotides read TGTGCCAGCAGGCTACCGGGACAGGGGGCGCAAGGCTACACCTTC. It is translated as CASRLPGQGAQGYTF.